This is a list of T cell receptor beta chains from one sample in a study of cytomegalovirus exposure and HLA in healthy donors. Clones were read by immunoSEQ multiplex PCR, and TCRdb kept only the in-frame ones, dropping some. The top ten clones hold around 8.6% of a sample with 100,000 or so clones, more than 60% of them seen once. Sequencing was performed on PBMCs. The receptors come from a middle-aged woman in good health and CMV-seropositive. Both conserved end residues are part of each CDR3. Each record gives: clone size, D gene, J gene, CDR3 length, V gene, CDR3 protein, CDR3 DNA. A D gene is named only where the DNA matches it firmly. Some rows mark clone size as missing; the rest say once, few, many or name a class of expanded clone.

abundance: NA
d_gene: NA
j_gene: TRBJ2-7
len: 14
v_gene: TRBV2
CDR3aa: CASSVNGFSYEQYF
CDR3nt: TGTGCCAGCAGTGTCAACGGTTTCTCCTACGAGCAGTACTTC

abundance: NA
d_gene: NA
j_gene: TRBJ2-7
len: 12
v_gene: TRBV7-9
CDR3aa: CASSLGEREQYF
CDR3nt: TGTGCCAGCAGCTTAGGTGAGCGGGAGCAGTACTTC

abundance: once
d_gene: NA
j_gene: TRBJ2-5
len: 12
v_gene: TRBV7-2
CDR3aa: CASSSSQETQYF
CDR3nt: TGTGCCAGCAGCTCGTCTCAAGAGACCCAGTACTTC

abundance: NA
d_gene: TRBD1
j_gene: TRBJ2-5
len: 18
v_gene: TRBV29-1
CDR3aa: CSVEGVGQGAGVAETQYF
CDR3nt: TGCAGCGTTGAAGGCGTGGGGCAGGGGGCCGGGGTTGCAGAGACCCAGTACTTC

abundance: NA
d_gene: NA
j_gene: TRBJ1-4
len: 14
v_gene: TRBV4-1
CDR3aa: CASSSGGRNEKLFF
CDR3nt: TGCGCCAGCAGCAGTGGAGGGAGGAATGAAAAACTGTTTTTT

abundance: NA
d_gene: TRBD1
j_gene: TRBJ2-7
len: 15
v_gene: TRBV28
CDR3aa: CASSFTGTGLDEQYF
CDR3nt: TGTGCCAGCAGTTTTACCGGGACAGGGCTCGACGAGCAGTACTTC

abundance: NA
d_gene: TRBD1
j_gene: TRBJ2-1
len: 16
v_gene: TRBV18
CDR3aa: CASSPSGTGGYNEQFF
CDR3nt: TGTGCCAGCTCACCCTCCGGGACAGGGGGATACAATGAGCAGTTCTTC

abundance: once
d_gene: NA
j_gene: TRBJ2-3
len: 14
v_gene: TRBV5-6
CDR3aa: CASSSGSTWDTQYF
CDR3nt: TGTGCCAGCAGCTCTGGGAGCACTTGGGATACGCAGTATTTT

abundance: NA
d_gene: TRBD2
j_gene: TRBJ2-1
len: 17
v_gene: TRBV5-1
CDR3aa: CASSSLHGLAGGNEQFF
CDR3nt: TGCGCCAGCAGCTCACTTCACGGACTAGCGGGGGGGAATGAGCAGTTCTTC

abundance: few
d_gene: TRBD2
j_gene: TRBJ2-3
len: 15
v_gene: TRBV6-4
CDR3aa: CASSDSTSGGRRQYF
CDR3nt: TGTGCCAGCAGTGACTCGACTAGCGGGGGTCGGAGGCAGTATTTT

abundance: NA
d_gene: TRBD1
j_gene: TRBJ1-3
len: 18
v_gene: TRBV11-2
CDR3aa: CASSTNRGRGGSGNTIYF
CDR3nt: TGTGCCAGCAGCACGAACAGGGGGCGGGGAGGCTCTGGAAACACCATATATTTT

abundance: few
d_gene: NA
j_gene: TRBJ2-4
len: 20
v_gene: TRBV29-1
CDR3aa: CSARRPKTNRARVAKNIQYF
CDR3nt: TGCAGCGCCCGACGGCCGAAGACTAACAGGGCCAGAGTAGCCAAAAACATTCAGTACTTC

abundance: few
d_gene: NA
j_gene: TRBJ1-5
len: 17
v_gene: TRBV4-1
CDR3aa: CASSQVLLGALPQPQHF
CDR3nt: TGCGCCAGCAGCCAAGTCTTATTGGGGGCGCTCCCTCAGCCCCAGCATTTT

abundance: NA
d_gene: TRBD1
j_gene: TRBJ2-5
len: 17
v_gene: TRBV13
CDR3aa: CASSLSSRGPDQETQYF
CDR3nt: TGTGCCAGCAGCTTATCCTCCAGGGGGCCGGACCAAGAGACCCAGTACTTC

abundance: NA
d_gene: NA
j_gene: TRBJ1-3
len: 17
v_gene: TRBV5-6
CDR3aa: CASSLGLSASSGNTIYF
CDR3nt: TGTGCCAGCAGCCTCGGACTTTCTGCCAGCTCTGGAAACACCATATATTTT

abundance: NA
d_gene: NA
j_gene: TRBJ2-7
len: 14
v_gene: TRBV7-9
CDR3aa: CASSLPGQSGEQYF
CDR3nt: TGTGCCAGCAGCTTACCAGGTCAAAGCGGCGAGCAGTACTTC

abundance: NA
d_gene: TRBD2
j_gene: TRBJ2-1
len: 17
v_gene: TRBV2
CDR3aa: CAVEASGPSQNNNEQFF
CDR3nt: TGTGCCGTAGAGGCTAGCGGGCCCTCTCAAAACAACAATGAGCAGTTCTTC

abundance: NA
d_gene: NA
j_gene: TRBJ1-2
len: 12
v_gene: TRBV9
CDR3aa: CASGKTDYGYTF
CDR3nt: TGTGCCAGCGGAAAGACAGACTATGGCTACACCTTC

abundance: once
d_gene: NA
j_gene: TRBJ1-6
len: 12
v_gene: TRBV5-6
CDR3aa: CASSPGISPLHF
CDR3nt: TGTGCCAGCAGCCCAGGGATTTCACCCCTCCACTTT

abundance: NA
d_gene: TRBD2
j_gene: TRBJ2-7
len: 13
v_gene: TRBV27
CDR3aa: CASSFSLAGEQYF
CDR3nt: TGTGCCAGCAGTTTTTCTTTAGCGGGCGAGCAGTACTTC

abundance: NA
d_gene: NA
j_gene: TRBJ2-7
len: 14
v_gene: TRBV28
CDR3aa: CASSLPRGPYEQYF
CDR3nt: TGTGCCAGCAGCCTCCCCAGGGGACCCTACGAGCAGTACTTC

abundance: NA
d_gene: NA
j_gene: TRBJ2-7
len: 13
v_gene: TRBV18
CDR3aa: CASSPADSYEQYF
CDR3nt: TGTGCCAGCTCACCGGCCGACAGCTACGAGCAGTACTTC

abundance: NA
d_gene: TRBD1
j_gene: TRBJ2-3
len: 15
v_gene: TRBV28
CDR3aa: CASTPPTGRTDTQYF
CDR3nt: TGTGCCAGCACCCCCCCGACAGGGAGAACAGATACGCAGTATTTT

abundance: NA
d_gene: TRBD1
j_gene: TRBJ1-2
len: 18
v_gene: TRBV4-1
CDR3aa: CASSLYTGQGASNYGYTF
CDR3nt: TGCGCCAGCAGCCTGTACACGGGACAGGGGGCTTCGAACTATGGCTACACCTTC

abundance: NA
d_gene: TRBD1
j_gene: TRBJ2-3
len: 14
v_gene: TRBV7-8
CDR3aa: CASSVRQGTDTQYF
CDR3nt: TGTGCCAGCAGCGTTAGACAGGGGACAGATACGCAGTATTTT

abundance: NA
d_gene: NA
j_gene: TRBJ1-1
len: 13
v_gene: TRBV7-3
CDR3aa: CASSLSGNTEAFF
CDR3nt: TGTGCCAGCAGCTTAAGCGGGAACACTGAAGCTTTCTTT

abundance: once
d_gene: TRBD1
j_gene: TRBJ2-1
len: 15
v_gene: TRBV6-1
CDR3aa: CASSDVPGQYNEQFF
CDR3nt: TGTGCCAGCAGTGATGTCCCGGGACAGTACAATGAGCAGTTCTTC

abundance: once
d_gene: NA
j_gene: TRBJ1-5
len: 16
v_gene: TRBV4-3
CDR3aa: CASSQDGTRSNQPQHF
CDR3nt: TGCGCCAGCAGCCAAGATGGGACTCGTAGCAATCAGCCCCAGCATTTT

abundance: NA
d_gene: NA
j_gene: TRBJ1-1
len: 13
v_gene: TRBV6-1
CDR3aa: CASRLDGYTEAFF
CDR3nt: TGTGCCAGCAGACTAGACGGCTACACTGAAGCTTTCTTT

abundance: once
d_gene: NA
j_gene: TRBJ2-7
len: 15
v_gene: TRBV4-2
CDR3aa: CASSQVQSTSYEQYF
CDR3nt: TGTGCCAGCAGCCAAGTTCAGTCAACCTCCTACGAGCAGTACTTC